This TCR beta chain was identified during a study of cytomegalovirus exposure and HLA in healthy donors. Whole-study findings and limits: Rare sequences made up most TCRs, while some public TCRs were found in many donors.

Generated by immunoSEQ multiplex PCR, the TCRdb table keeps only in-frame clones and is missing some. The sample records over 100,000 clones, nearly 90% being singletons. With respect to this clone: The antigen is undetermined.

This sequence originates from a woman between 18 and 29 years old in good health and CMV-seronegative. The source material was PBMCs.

CDR3 protein: CASSPLTGYEQYF. As DNA, the CDR3 is TGTGCCAGCTCACCACTCACAGGTTACGAGCAGTACTTC. J is TRBJ2-7 and V is TRBV18, with a tentative D call TRBD1 (5 bases). This CDR3 contains 13 residues. Trimming pared 1 base from V and 4 bases from J, leaving 8 bases between. In germline, CDR1 is KGHSH, CDR2 LQKENI.